A single sample gave rise to the 2 T cell receptor beta chains below, sequenced in a study of T cell changes during pregnancy in multiple sclerosis. Profiling relied on immunoSEQ multiplex PCR, and the TCRdb table lists in-frame clones only, not all of them. This table has about 39,000 clones, about nine tenths appearing once. Sample: CD8+ T cells from peripheral blood mononuclear cells, taken before pregnancy. The origin of the receptors is a female donor with multiple sclerosis, enrolled in a pregnancy study.

The chain couples TRBV18 to TRBJ2-2; D is undetermined. V was trimmed by 0 bases and J by 4 bases, leaving 12 bases between them. The CDR3 runs to 16 residues. Germline V gene lookup returns CDR1 KGHSH and CDR2 LQKENI. CDR3 nucleotide sequence: TGTGCCAGCTCACCACCGTATCACGGAGCCACCGGGGAGCTGTTTTTT. It codes for CASSPPYHGATGELFF. Together with reference TRBV18 and TRBJ2-2, the CDR3 gives the full variable domain: NAGVMQNPRHLVRRRGQEARLRCSPMKGHSHVYWYRQLPEEGLKFMVYLQKENIIDESGMPKERFSAEFPKEGPSILRIQQVVRGDSAAYFCASSPPYHGATGELFFGEGSRLTVL.

Only a few counts were recorded for this clone. The chain couples TRBV15 to TRBJ2-7, with 8 bases lining up with TRBD2. This CDR3 region has 17 residues. The ends lost 0 bases at V and 5 bases at J; junction bases unmatched: 12. Per germline, CDR1 LNHNV and CDR2 YYDKDF (reference sequence). DNA for the CDR3: TGTGCCACCAGCAGAGACCGTGAAGCGGGGGCCCTCGACGAGCAGTACTTC. Protein sequence: CATSRDREAGALDEQYF.